A single sample gave rise to the 5 T cell receptor beta chains below, sequenced in a study of cytomegalovirus exposure and HLA in healthy donors. With 60 Vbeta and 13 Jbeta primers, the PCR was carried out. Only in-frame clones appear in the TCRdb table, and some are missing; sequencing was by immunoSEQ multiplex PCR. Counted here are about 150,000 clones, 76% occurring once; the ten biggest clones make up about 2.9%. The sequencing input was PBMCs. The source is a man between 35 and 55 years old in good health and CMV-seronegative.

The gene calls are TRBV11-1 and TRBJ2-5; 10 positions match TRBD2. The CDR3 spans 13 residues. Germline CDR1 reads SGHAT; CDR2 reads FQDESV (reference sequence). V shed 6 bases and J 4 bases; nucleotides not matched to a gene: 2. In DNA, the CDR3 is TGTGCCAGCAGGCTAGCGGGAGCAGAGACCCAGTACTTC. Encoded protein: CASRLAGAETQYF. The whole variable domain, filled in from reference TRBV11-1 and TRBJ2-5, reads EAEVAQSPRYKITEKSQAVAFWCDPISGHATLYWYRQILGQGPELLVQFQDESVVDDSQLPKDRFSAERLKGVDSTLKIQPAELGDSAMYLCASRLAGAETQYFGPGTRLLVL.

The chain links TRBV7-2 to TRBJ2-5; TRBD2 matches 14 bases. V lost 3 bases and J lost 5; bases outside the gene matches: 5. The CDR3 is 16 residues long. Looked up from germline, CDR1 is SGHTA and CDR2 is FQGNSA. The CDR3 is CASSFRTSGRRETQYF. DNA of the CDR3: TGTGCCAGCAGCTTCCGGACTAGCGGGAGGCGGGAGACCCAGTACTTC.

The chain employs TRBV30 and TRBJ1-5; D might be TRBD1 (6 bases). V dropped 2 bases and J dropped 3 bases, with 11 bases sitting between them. Germline V gene data show CDR1 as GTSNPN and CDR2 as SVGIG (reference sequence). This CDR3 is built from 14 residues. CDR3: CAWSTGSYNQPQHF. The CDR3 DNA follows: TGTGCCTGGAGTACAGGGAGTTACAATCAGCCCCAGCATTTT. Filled out from reference TRBV30 and TRBJ1-5, the complete variable domain reads SQTIHQWPATLVQPVGSPLSLECTVEGTSNPNLYWYRQAAGRGLQLLFYSVGIGQISSEVPQNLSASRPQDRQFILSSKKLLLSDSGFYLCAWSTGSYNQPQHFGDGTRLSIL.

V gene TRBV7-9 combines with J gene TRBJ2-7; 8 bases are shared with TRBD1. Unmatched junction bases numbered 6, after V lost 5 bases and J lost 6 bases. The germline V gene encodes CDR1 SEHNR and CDR2 FQNEAQ (reference sequence). This CDR3 spans 13 amino acids. The CDR3 loop is CASSGRTGFEQYF. CDR3 in DNA: TGTGCCAGCAGCGGACGGACAGGGTTCGAGCAGTACTTC.

The chain combines TRBV6-6 with TRBJ1-2; tentative D call: TRBD1 (5 bases). V was shortened by 0 bases and J by 4 bases, with 9 bases between the two germline ends. The CDR3 spans 14 residues. CDR1 and CDR2 (germline): MNHNY, SVGAGI (reference sequence). The CDR3 DNA is TGTGCCAGCAGTTACTCAGGGGTCGGCTATGGCTACACCTTC. Protein sequence: CASSYSGVGYGYTF.